The 30 T cell receptor beta chains given below trace back to one sample, sequenced in a study of T cell changes during pregnancy in multiple sclerosis. Here immunoSEQ multiplex PCR was the method, and the copy in TCRdb shows in-frame clones only, minus some. The sample holds 25,000 to 30,000 clones; around nine tenths are singletons and the top ten take 0.71%. The sample consisted of CD4+ T cells from peripheral blood mononuclear cells, taken in the first trimester of pregnancy. These receptors all stem from a female donor with multiple sclerosis, enrolled in a pregnancy study.

Worth noting for this clone: The same CDR3 is also encoded by other DNA sequences in this sample. CDR3 amino acids: CASSEASSLSSYEQYF. CDR3 coding DNA: TGTGCCAGCAGTGAAGCGTCTTCCCTATCCTCCTACGAGCAGTACTTC. V is TRBV6-1 and J is TRBJ2-7; unclear D gene. V gave up 0 bases and J gave up 0 bases, with 12 bases separating them. The germline V gene encodes CDR1 MNHNS and CDR2 SASEGT. This CDR3 spans 16 amino acids.

The V gene is TRBV18, the J gene TRBJ2-1; 12 nucleotides agree with TRBD2. The CDR3 sequence is 18 residues long. CDR1 KGHSH and CDR2 LQKENI come from the germline V gene. V shed 3 bases and J 5 bases; nucleotides not matched to a gene: 11. CDR3 bases: TGTGCCAGCTCACCGGGACTAGCGGGCCCCATCGAAAACAATGAGCAGTTCTTC. It codes for CASSPGLAGPIENNEQFF.

The V gene is TRBV5-6, the J gene TRBJ1-1; D gene uncertain. V gave up 0 bases and J gave up 5 bases, with 11 bases separating them. Germline lookup yields CDR1 SGHDT and CDR2 YYEEEE. The CDR3 has 14 amino acids. The CDR3 protein is CASSLVASFTEAFF. The CDR3 DNA reads as TGTGCCAGCAGCTTGGTAGCCTCTTTTACTGAAGCTTTCTTT.

The rearrangement links TRBV28 to TRBJ1-1, with 7 bases matching TRBD1. V gave up 7 bases and J gave up 9 bases; unmatched junction bases: 11. The CDR3 extends over 13 amino acids. Germline values: CDR1 MDHEN, CDR2 SYDVKM. CDR3 in DNA: TGTGCCAGCATTCTTGTGGACAGGTCTAAAGCTTTCTTT. This codes for CASILVDRSKAFF.

The J gene is TRBJ1-1, the V gene TRBV9, with D hard to call. The germline V and J ends were trimmed by 7 bases and 4 bases, with 17 bases remaining between them. The CDR3 covers 14 residues. The germline V gene has CDR1 SGDLS and CDR2 YYNGEE. CDR3 protein: CASSLGDGGTEAFF. The CDR3 DNA follows: TGTGCCAGCTCCCTCGGGGATGGAGGCACTGAAGCTTTCTTT. The whole variable domain, filled in from reference TRBV9 and TRBJ1-1, reads DSGVTQTPKHLITATGQRVTLRCSPRSGDLSVYWYQQSLDQGLQFLIQYYNGEERAKGNILERFSAQQFPDLHSELNLSSLELGDSALYFCASSLGDGGTEAFFGQGTRLTVV.

The chain recombines TRBV2 with TRBJ2-3; TRBD2 matches at 7 bases. Germline V gene lookup returns CDR1 SNHLY and CDR2 FYNNEI. V gave up 6 bases and J gave up 4 bases; unmatched junction bases: 1. The length of the CDR3 is 12 residues. CDR3 in DNA: TGTGCCAGCAGGACTAGCTCAGATACGCAGTATTTT. Encoded protein: CASRTSSDTQYF.

The chain uses TRBV7-2 and TRBJ2-7; 10 nucleotides align to TRBD2. The V and J ends lost 5 bases and 12 bases, in that order; junction bases with no gene match: 10. CDR1 and CDR2 (germline): SGHTA, FQGNSA. This CDR3 contains 13 residues. The CDR3 bases are TGTGCCAGCAGCCCCGGGACTAGCGAAAAGGGGTACTTC. It codes for CASSPGTSEKGYF.

This clone was picked up one time. The chain combines TRBV4-2 with TRBJ2-1; 11 positions match TRBD2. The CDR3 is 16 residues long. CDR1 is LGHNA, CDR2 YNFKEQ, per germline. After removal of 0 bases from V and 4 bases from J, the junction contained 2 bases not matched to a gene. As DNA, the CDR3 is TGTGCCAGCAGCCAAGAACTAGCGGGGGCGTACAATGAGCAGTTCTTC. Its protein is CASSQELAGAYNEQFF.

The chain uses TRBV5-5 and TRBJ1-1, with TRBD1 matching over 7 bases. Unmatched junction bases numbered 9, after V lost 6 bases and J lost 1 base. There are 15 residues in the CDR3. CDR1 and CDR2 (germline): SGHKS, YYEKEE (reference sequence). The CDR3: CASTPWGTANTEAFF. CDR3 DNA: TGTGCCAGCACTCCCTGGGGGACAGCGAACACTGAAGCTTTCTTT.

V usage is TRBV6-6 and J usage is TRBJ1-3; D is unclear. The CDR3 covers 13 residues. V lost 3 bases to trimming and J lost 0 bases, with 3 bases between them. Germline CDR1 MNHNY, CDR2 SVGAGI (reference sequence). This CDR3 reads CASSYNSGNTIYF. In DNA form, the CDR3 reads TGTGCCAGCAGTTATAACTCTGGAAACACCATATATTTT.

The V and J genes are TRBV18 and TRBJ2-3, with 13 bases aligning to TRBD2. V was clipped by 1 base and J by 6 bases; unmatched bases: 7. The CDR3 consists of 17 residues. The germline V gene has CDR1 KGHSH and CDR2 LQKENI. CDR3 bases: TGTGCCAGCTCACCACGTAGACTAGCGGGGGGCCTGGATACGCAGTATTTT. This gives the protein CASSPRRLAGGLDTQYF.

The rearrangement uses TRBV7-9 and TRBJ1-4, with 8 bases fitting TRBD1. The CDR3 loop spans 15 amino acids. V was clipped by 5 bases and J by 5 bases; unmatched bases: 7. Germline V gene sequence: CDR1 SEHNR, CDR2 FQNEAQ (reference sequence). The CDR3 sequence: CASSPKTGVNEKLFF. CDR3 in DNA: TGTGCCAGCAGCCCGAAGACAGGGGTGAATGAAAAACTGTTTTTT.

Written as DNA, the CDR3 is TGTGCCAGCAGCTGGGGACTAGCGGTAGGAGATACGCAGTATTTT. Amino acids: CASSWGLAVGDTQYF. This sequence joins TRBV7-2 and TRBJ2-3; 11 bases fit TRBD2. This CDR3 is built from 15 residues. Germline loops: CDR1 SGHTA, CDR2 FQGNSA. The J segment lost 5 bases and the V segment lost 4 bases, leaving 5 bases of the junction unmatched.

This clone occurred once. The rearrangement links TRBV2 to TRBJ1-1; D is possibly TRBD1 (5 bases). The V end was cut by 8 bases, the J end by 10 bases, with 20 bases between. The germline V gene encodes CDR1 SNHLY and CDR2 FYNNEI. This CDR3 region has 13 residues. The CDR3 here is CASGAPPTNRAFF. The CDR3 bases are TGTGCCAGCGGGGCCCCCCCCACGAACAGAGCTTTCTTT.

The rearrangement joins TRBV19 to TRBJ2-2, with TRBD2 matching over 7 bases. The V gene's germline CDR1 is LNHDA and CDR2 SQIVND (reference sequence). The ends lost 5 bases at V and 7 bases at J; junction bases unmatched: 13. This CDR3 spans 16 amino acids. The CDR3 spells CASSSTGGRDGGELFF. In DNA form, the CDR3 reads TGTGCCAGTAGTTCTACGGGGGGTAGGGACGGCGGGGAGCTGTTTTTT.

The CDR3 DNA reads as TGCGCCAGCAGCCAAGCCGCGCGAGGCGAGCAGTACTTC. Amino acid sequence: CASSQAARGEQYF. The J gene is TRBJ2-7, the V gene TRBV4-3; no clear D. The V gene's germline CDR1 is LGHNA and CDR2 YSLEER. V was shortened by 1 base and J by 6 bases, with 10 bases between the two germline ends. CDR3 length: 13 residues.

The rearrangement links TRBV28 to TRBJ2-7, with TRBD1 as a possible D gene (7 bases). V was cut by 3 bases and J by 6 bases, with 18 bases left in between. This CDR3 comprises 15 residues. Germline V gene lookup returns CDR1 MDHEN and CDR2 SYDVKM. CDR3: CASSLWGAGGVEQYF. The CDR3 nucleotides read TGTGCCAGCAGTTTGTGGGGGGCAGGGGGAGTCGAGCAGTACTTC.

The chain is built from TRBV5-1 and TRBJ2-3; 15 bases align to TRBD2. The CDR3 contains 17 residues. V shed 0 bases, J shed 3 bases, and the junction held 2 bases outside the gene matches. Germline CDR1 is SGHRS and CDR2 is YFSETQ. CDR3 loop: CASSLGTSGGVTDTQYF. The CDR3 DNA reads as TGCGCCAGCAGCTTGGGGACTAGCGGGGGGGTAACAGATACGCAGTATTTT.

This chain joins TRBV18 and TRBJ2-3, with a possible D match to TRBD2 (7 bases). V dropped 0 bases and J dropped 2 bases, with 12 bases sitting between them. CDR3 length: 16 amino acids. Germline lookup yields CDR1 KGHSH and CDR2 LQKENI. CDR3 amino acids: CASSPPGGRSTDTQYF. Written as DNA, the CDR3 is TGTGCCAGCTCACCACCGGGGGGGCGGTCCACAGATACGCAGTATTTT. Based on the CDR3 plus reference TRBV18 and TRBJ2-3, the full variable domain is NAGVMQNPRHLVRRRGQEARLRCSPMKGHSHVYWYRQLPEEGLKFMVYLQKENIIDESGMPKERFSAEFPKEGPSILRIQQVVRGDSAAYFCASSPPGGRSTDTQYFGPGTRLTVL.

This clone was seen more than once but under ten times. The rearrangement links TRBV9 to TRBJ1-4; TRBD1 matches at 7 bases. The germline CDR1 and CDR2 sequences are SGDLS and YYNGEE. CDR3 length equals 14 residues. The junction had 5 bases not matched to a gene; V was cut back by 2 bases and J by 7 bases. CDR3 bases: TGTGCCAGCAGCGTGACAGGGATCGGTGAAAAACTGTTTTTT. It encodes CASSVTGIGEKLFF.

This clone was seen a single time. J is TRBJ2-2 and V is TRBV2; D remains unclear. Trimming left V 5 bases short and J 6 bases short, with 7 bases between. The CDR3 covers 12 residues. Germline CDR1 is SNHLY and CDR2 is FYNNEI. As DNA, the CDR3 is TGTGCCAGCAGTCTAGACCCCGGGGAGCTGTTTTTT. This gives the protein CASSLDPGELFF.

This clone was detected only once. The chain couples TRBV11-2 to TRBJ1-1; TRBD1 agrees at 11 bases. The CDR3 is 15 amino acids. Germline assignment: CDR1 SGHAT and CDR2 FQNNGV. V trimming: 3 bases; J trimming: 5 bases; junction bases outside the gene matches: 5. This chain's CDR3 is CASSFDGTGGTEAFF. The CDR3 bases are TGTGCCAGCAGCTTTGATGGGACAGGGGGGACTGAAGCTTTCTTT.

The chain uses TRBV5-4 and TRBJ2-1; D unresolved. Trimming took off 0 bases at V and 3 bases at J, with 4 bases between the two ends. The CDR3 totals 13 residues. Germline lookup yields CDR1 SGHNT and CDR2 YYREEE (reference sequence). The CDR3, as DNA: TGTGCCAGCAGCTTGGACAGCTACAATGAGCAGTTCTTC. It codes for CASSLDSYNEQFF.

The chain couples TRBV4-2 to TRBJ2-7; TRBD2 is a possible D gene (6 bases). The CDR3 has 15 amino acids. CDR1 and CDR2 from the germline V gene are LGHNA and YNFKEQ. V dropped 1 base and J dropped 6 bases, with 16 bases sitting between them. This chain's CDR3 is CASSQVRLDVSEQYF. CDR3 DNA: TGTGCCAGCAGCCAAGTTAGACTAGACGTCTCCGAGCAGTACTTC.

The chain combines TRBV6-4 with TRBJ2-5; the D gene is possibly TRBD2 (6 bases). With 2 bases removed from V and 1 base from J, the gap between germline ends came to 17 bases. CDR1 and CDR2 from the germline V gene are MRHNA and SNTAGT. CDR3 length: 17 amino acids. This CDR3 is CASSDGGLTMIQETQYF. Written as DNA, the CDR3 is TGTGCCAGCAGTGACGGGGGACTCACCATGATCCAAGAGACCCAGTACTTC.

The chain carries TRBV18 and TRBJ1-1, with TRBD1 matching over 8 bases. Germline V gene data show CDR1 as KGHSH and CDR2 as LQKENI. The CDR3 loop spans 13 amino acids. V trimming: 4 bases; J trimming: 4 bases; junction bases outside the gene matches: 2. Here the CDR3 DNA reads TGTGCCAGCTCACTTACAGGGGGCACTGAAGCTTTCTTT. Translated: CASSLTGGTEAFF. Drawing the rest from reference TRBV18 and TRBJ1-1, the complete variable domain is NAGVMQNPRHLVRRRGQEARLRCSPMKGHSHVYWYRQLPEEGLKFMVYLQKENIIDESGMPKERFSAEFPKEGPSILRIQQVVRGDSAAYFCASSLTGGTEAFFGQGTRLTVV.

This sequence joins TRBV7-3 and TRBJ2-7, with 8 bases that match TRBD2. This CDR3 has 20 residues. Germline values: CDR1 SGHTA, CDR2 FQGTGA. J lost 3 bases, V lost 4 bases, and 23 bases had no gene match. The DNA of the CDR3 is TGTGCCAGCAGCTCCCGGGGGGGGTGGGGGGGCAGGTTAGTATACTACGAGCAGTACTTC. This encodes CASSSRGGWGGRLVYYEQYF.

The CDR3 DNA follows: TGTGCCAGCAGTTCTAGCGGTCATCGCACAGATACGCAGTATTTT. Encoded protein: CASSSSGHRTDTQYF. J is TRBJ2-3 and V is TRBV7-3, with 7 nucleotides matching TRBD2. This CDR3 region has 15 residues. Unmatched junction bases numbered 7, after V lost 6 bases and J lost 1 base. Germline-derived CDR1 and CDR2 are SGHTA and FQGTGA. The variable domain in full, with the rest retrieved from reference TRBV7-3 and TRBJ2-3, is GAGVSQTPSNKVTEKGKYVELRCDPISGHTALYWYRQSLGQGPEFLIYFQGTGAADDSGLPNDRFFAVRPEGSVSTLKIQRTERGDSAVYLCASSSSGHRTDTQYFGPGTRLTVL.

J is TRBJ1-2 and V is TRBV2; no firm D call. The CDR3 spans 14 residues. Trimming left V 2 bases short and J 2 bases short, with 9 bases between. CDR1 is SNHLY and CDR2 is FYNNEI in the germline V gene. The CDR3 sequence is CASSERRGNYGYTF. CDR3 nucleotide sequence: TGTGCCAGCAGTGAACGTCGCGGCAACTATGGCTACACCTTC.

The CDR3 here is CASSRPAGTPRNEQFF. The CDR3 DNA is TGTGCCAGCAGCCGGCCGGCAGGGACTCCTCGGAATGAGCAGTTCTTC. The chain employs TRBV5-4 and TRBJ2-1, with D possibly TRBD2 on 6 matching bases. The CDR3 consists of 16 residues. V shed 4 bases and J shed 7 bases, with 21 bases lying between them. The V gene's germline CDR1 is SGHNT and CDR2 YYREEE (reference sequence). Full variable domain (rest looked up from reference TRBV5-4 and TRBJ2-1): ETGVTQSPTHLIKTRGQQVTLRCSSQSGHNTVSWYQQALGQGPQFIFQYYREEENGRGNFPPRFSGLQFPNYSSELNVNALELDDSALYLCASSRPAGTPRNEQFFGPGTRLTVL.